This entry describes one T cell receptor beta chain. The germline gives CDR1 LGHDT, CDR2 YNNKEL (reference sequence). This CDR3 is 17 amino acids long. Trimming took off 0 bases at V and 6 bases at J, with 18 bases between the two ends. The source of the sample is a study of T cell responses to AZD1222 COVID-19 vaccine. On the study more broadly: Investigators merged groups given second doses at roughly 4 or roughly 12 weeks.

Generated by immunoSEQ multiplex PCR, the TCRdb table keeps only in-frame clones and is missing some. The sample holds roughly 120,000 clones; approximately 90% are singletons and the top ten take about 1.6%. The sequence came from an adult in good health. The material sequenced was peripheral blood, taken on day 0 of AZD1222 vaccination. J is TRBJ1-5 and V is TRBV3-1 (or the pseudogene TRBV3-2); no reliable D call. Here the CDR3 DNA reads TGTGCCAGCAGCCAAGATATGTCTACCCCCTGGGTTCAGCCCCAGCATTTT. It codes for CASSQDMSTPWVQPQHF.